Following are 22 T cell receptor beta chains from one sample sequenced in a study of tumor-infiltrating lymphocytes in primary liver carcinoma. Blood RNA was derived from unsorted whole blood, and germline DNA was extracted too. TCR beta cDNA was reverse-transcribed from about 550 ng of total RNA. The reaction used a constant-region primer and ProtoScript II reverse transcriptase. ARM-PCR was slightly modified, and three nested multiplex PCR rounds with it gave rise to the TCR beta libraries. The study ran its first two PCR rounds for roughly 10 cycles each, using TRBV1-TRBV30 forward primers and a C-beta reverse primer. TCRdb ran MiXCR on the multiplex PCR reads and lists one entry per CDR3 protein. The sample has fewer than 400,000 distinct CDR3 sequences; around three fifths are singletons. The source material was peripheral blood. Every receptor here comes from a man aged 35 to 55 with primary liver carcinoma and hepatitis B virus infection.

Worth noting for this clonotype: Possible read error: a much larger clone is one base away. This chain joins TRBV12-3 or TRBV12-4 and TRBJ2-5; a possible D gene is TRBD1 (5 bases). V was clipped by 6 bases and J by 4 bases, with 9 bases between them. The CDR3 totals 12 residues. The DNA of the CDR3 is TGTGCCAGCAGGACAGTGGGAGAGACCCAGTACTTC. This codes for CASRTVGETQYF.

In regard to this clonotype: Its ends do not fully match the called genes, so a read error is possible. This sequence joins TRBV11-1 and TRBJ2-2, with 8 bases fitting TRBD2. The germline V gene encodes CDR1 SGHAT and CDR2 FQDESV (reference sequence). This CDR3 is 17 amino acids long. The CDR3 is CASSLLLAGPNTGALFF. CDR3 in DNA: TGTGCCAGCAGCTTACTCCTAGCGGGCCCGAATACCGGGGCGCTGTTTTTT.

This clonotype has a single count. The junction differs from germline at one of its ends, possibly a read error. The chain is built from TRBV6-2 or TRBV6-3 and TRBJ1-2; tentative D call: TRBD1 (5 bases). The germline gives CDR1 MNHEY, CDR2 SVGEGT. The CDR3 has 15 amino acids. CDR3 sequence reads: CASSYSTGGSYGYSF. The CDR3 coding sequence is TGTGCCAGTAGTTACTCGACTGGGGGGTCCTATGGCTACAGCTTC.

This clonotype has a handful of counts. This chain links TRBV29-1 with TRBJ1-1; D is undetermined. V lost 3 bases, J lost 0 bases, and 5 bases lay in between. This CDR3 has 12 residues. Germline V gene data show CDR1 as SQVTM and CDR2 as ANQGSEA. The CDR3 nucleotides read TGCAGCGTTGAGAAGGTGAACACTGAAGCTTTCTTT. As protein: CSVEKVNTEAFF.

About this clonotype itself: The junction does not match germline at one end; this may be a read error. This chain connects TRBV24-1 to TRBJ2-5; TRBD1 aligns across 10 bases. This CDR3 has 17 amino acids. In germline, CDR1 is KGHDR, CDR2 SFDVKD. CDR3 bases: TGTGCCACCAGTGATTCTGGGCGACAGGGGGCTACGGAGACCCGGTACTTC. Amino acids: CATSDSGRQGATETRYF.

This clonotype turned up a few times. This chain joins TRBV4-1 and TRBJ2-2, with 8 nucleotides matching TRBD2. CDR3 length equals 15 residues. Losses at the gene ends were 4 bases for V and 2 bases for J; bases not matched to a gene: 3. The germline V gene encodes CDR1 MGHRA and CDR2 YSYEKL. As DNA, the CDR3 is TGCGCCAGCAGCCGACTAGCGATTAACACCGGGGAGCTGTTTTTT. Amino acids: CASSRLAINTGELFF.

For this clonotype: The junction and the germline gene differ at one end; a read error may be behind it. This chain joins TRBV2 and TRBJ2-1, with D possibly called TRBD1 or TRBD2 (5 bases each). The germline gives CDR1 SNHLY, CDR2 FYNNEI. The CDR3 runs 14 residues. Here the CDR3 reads CTSSVGTRINEQFF. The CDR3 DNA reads TGTACCAGCAGTGTCGGGACGCGAATCAATGAGCAGTTCTTC.

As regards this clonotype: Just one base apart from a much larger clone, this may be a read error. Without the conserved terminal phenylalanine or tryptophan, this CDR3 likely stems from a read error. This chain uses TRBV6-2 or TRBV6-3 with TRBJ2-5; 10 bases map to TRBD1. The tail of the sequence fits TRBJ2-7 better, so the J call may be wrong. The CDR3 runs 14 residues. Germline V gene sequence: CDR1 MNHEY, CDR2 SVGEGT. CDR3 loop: CASSGRTGGYEQYI. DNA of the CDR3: TGTGCCAGCAGTGGCCGGACAGGGGGCTACGAGCAGTACATC.

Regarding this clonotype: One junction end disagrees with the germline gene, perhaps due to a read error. CDR3 nucleotides: TGTGCCAGCAGCCCTTTCTTGGGGAACACCGGGGTGCTGTTTTTT. Translating gives CASSPFLGNTGVLFF. This chain uses TRBV7-9 with TRBJ2-2; D possibly corresponds to TRBD2 (5 bases). The CDR3 is made up of 15 amino acids. In germline, CDR1 is SEHNR, CDR2 FQNEAQ (reference sequence). The full variable domain, with the rest looked up from reference TRBV7-9 and TRBJ2-2, is DTGVSQNPRHKITKRGQNVTFRCDPISEHNRLYWYRQTLGQGPEFLTYFQNEAQLEKSRLLSDRFSAERPKGSFSTLEIQRTEQGDSAMYLCASSPFLGNTGVLFFGEGSRLTVL.

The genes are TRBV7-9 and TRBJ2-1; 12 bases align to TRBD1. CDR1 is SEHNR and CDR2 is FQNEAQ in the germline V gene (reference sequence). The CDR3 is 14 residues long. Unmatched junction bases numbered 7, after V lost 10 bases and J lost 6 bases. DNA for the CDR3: TGTGCCACCTCCCGGGACAGGGGGCTCAATGAGCAGTTCTTC. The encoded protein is CATSRDRGLNEQFF. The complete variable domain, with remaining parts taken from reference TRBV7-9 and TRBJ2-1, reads DTGVSQNPRHKITKRGQNVTFRCDPISEHNRLYWYRQTLGQGPEFLTYFQNEAQLEKSRLLSDRFSAERPKGSFSTLEIQRTEQGDSAMYLCATSRDRGLNEQFFGPGTRLTVL.

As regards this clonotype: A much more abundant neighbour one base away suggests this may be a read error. This chain's CDR3 is CASSLAEGLIYEQLF. The CDR3 bases are TGTGCCAGCAGCTTGGCGGAGGGACTTATCTATGAGCAGTTATTC. The chain links TRBV13 to TRBJ2-1; possibly TRBD2 for D (6 bases). This CDR3 is 15 amino acids long. Germline V CDR1 and CDR2: PRHDT, FYEKMQ (reference sequence).

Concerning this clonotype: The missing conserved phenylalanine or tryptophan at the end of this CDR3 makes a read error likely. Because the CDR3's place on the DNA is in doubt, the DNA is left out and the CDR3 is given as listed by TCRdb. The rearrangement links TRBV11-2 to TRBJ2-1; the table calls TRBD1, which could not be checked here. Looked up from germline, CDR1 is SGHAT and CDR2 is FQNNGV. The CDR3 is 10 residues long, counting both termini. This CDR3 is CASSPGSRGL.

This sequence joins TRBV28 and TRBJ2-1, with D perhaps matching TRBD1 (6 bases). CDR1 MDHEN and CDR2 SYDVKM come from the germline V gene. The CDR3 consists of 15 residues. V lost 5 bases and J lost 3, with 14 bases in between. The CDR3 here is CASSEPRDNYNEQFF. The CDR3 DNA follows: TGTGCCAGCAGTGAGCCCAGGGACAACTACAATGAGCAGTTCTTC.

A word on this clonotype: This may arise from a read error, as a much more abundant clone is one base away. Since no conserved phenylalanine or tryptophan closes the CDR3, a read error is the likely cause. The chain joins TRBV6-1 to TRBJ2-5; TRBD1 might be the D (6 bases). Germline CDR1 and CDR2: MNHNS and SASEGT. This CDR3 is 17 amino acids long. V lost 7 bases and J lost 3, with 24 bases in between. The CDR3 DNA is TGTGCCAGCATTCCCCTCTACCGGGACATCCTAAAAGAGACCCAGTACATC. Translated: CASIPLYRDILKETQYI.

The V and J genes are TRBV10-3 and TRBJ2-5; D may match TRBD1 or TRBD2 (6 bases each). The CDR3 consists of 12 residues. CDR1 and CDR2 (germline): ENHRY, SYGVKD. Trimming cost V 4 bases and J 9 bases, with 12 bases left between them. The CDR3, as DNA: TGTGCCATCAGTGTGGCAGGGGAGGCCCAGTACTTC. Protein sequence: CAISVAGEAQYF.

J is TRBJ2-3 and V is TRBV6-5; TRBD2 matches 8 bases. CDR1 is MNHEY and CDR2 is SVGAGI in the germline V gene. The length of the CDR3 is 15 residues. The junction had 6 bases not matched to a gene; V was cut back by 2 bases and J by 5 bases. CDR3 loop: CASSYGVAGIDTQYF. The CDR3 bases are TGTGCCAGCAGTTACGGAGTAGCGGGAATAGATACGCAGTATTTT.

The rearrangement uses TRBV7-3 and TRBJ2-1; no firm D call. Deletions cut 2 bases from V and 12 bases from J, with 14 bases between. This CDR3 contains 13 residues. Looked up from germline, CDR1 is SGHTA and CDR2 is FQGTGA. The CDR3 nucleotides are TGTGCCAGCAGCTTAGACTGGGGTTTAGGGCAGTTCTTC. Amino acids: CASSLDWGLGQFF.

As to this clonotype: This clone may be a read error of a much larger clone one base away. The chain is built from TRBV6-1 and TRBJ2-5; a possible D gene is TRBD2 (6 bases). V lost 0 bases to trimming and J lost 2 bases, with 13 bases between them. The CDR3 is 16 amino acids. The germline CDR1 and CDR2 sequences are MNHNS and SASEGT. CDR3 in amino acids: CASSEAGSGRQETQYF. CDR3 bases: TGTGCCAGCAGTGAAGCGGGTAGCGGAAGACAAGAGACCCAGTACTTC.

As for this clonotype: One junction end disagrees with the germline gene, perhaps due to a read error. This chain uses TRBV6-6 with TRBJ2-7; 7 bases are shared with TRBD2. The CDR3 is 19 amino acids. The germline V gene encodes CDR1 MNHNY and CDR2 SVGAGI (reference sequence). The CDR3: CDSSYVGGRNKRTPYEQYF. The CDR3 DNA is TGTGACAGCAGTTACGTAGGCGGGAGAAATAAGCGGACTCCCTACGAGCAGTACTTC.

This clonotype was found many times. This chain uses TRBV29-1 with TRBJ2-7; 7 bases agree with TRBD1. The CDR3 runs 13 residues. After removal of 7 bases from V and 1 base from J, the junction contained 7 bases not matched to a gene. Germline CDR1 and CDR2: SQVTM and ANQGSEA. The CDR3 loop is CSAWTGPSYEQYF. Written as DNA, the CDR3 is TGCAGCGCCTGGACAGGTCCTTCCTACGAGCAGTACTTC.

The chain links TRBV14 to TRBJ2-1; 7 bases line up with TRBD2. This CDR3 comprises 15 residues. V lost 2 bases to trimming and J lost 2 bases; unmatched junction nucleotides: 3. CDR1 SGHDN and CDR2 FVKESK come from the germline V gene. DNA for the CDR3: TGTGCCAGCAGCCAACTAGCGGTGGCCTACAATGAGCAGTTCTTC. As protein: CASSQLAVAYNEQFF.

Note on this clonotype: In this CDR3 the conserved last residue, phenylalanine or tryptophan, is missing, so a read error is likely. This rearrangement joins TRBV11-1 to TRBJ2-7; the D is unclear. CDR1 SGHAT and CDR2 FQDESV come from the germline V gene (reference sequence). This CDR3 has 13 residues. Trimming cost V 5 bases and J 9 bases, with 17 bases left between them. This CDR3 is CASSLTLTNGQYL. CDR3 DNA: TGTGCCAGCAGCCTCACCCTGACGAATGGGCAGTACCTC.